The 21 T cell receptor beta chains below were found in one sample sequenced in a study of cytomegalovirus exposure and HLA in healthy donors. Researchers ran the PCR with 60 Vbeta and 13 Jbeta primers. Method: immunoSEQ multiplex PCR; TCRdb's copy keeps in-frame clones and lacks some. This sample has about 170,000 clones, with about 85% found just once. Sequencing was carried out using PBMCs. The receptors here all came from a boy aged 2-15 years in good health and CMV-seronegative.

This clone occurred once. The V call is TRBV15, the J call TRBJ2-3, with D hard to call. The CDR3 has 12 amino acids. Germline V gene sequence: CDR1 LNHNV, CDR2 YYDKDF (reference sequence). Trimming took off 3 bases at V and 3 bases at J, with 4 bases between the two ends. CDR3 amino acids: CATSSLTDTQYF. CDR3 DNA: TGTGCCACCAGCAGCCTAACAGATACGCAGTATTTT.

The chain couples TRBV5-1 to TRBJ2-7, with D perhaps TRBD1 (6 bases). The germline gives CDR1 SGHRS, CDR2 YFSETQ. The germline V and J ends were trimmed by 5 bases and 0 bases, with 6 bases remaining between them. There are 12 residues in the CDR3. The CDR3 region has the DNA TGCGCCAGCAGGGACAGCTCCTACGAGCAGTACTTC. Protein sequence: CASRDSSYEQYF. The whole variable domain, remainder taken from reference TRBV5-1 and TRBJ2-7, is KAGVTQTPRYLIKTRGQQVTLSCSPISGHRSVSWYQQTPGQGLQFLFEYFSETQRNKGNFPGRFSGRQFSNSRSEMNVSTLELGDSALYLCASRDSSYEQYFGPGTRLTVT.

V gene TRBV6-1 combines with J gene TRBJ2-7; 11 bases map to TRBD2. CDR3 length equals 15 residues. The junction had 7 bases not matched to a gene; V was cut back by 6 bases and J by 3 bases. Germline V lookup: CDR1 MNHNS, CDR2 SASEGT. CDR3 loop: CASSDRLAGNYEQYV. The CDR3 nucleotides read TGTGCCAGCAGCGATCGACTAGCGGGGAACTACGAGCAGTACGTC.

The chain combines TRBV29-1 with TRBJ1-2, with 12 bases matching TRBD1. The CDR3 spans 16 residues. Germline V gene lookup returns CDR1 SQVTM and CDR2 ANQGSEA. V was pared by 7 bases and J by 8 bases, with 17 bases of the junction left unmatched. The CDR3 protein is CSAIPLLGQGARGYTF. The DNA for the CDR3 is TGCAGCGCTATCCCTTTGCTGGGACAGGGGGCTCGGGGCTACACCTTC.

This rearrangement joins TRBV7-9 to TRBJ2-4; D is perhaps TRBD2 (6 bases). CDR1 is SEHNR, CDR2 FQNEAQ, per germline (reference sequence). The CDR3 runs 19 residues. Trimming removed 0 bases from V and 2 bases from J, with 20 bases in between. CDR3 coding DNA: TGTGCCAGCAGCTTAGCACCCACTTCTGCGGAGGGAACCAAAAACATTCAGTACTTC. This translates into CASSLAPTSAEGTKNIQYF.

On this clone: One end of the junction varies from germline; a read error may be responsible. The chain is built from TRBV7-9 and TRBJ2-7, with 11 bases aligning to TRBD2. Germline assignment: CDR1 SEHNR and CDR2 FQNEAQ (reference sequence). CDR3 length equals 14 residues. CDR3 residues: CSSSLLAGEGEQYF. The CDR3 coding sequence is TGTTCCAGCAGCTTACTAGCGGGAGAAGGGGAGCAGTACTTC.

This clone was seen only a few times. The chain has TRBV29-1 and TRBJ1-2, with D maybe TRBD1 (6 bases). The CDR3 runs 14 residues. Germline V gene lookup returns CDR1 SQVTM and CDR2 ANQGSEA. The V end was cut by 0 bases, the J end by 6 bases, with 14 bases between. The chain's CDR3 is CSVEDRGGLNGYTF. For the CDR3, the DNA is TGCAGCGTTGAAGATCGTGGGGGCCTGAATGGCTACACCTTC.

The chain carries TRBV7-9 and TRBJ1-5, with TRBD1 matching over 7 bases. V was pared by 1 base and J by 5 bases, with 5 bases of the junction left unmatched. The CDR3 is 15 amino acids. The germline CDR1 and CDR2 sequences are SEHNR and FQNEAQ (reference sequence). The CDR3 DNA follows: TGTGCCAGCAGCTTAGACAGGGGCCCGTATCAGCCCCAGCATTTT. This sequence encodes CASSLDRGPYQPQHF. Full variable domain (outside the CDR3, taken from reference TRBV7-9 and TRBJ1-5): DTGVSQNPRHKITKRGQNVTFRCDPISEHNRLYWYRQTLGQGPEFLTYFQNEAQLEKSRLLSDRFSAERPKGSFSTLEIQRTEQGDSAMYLCASSLDRGPYQPQHFGDGTRLSIL.

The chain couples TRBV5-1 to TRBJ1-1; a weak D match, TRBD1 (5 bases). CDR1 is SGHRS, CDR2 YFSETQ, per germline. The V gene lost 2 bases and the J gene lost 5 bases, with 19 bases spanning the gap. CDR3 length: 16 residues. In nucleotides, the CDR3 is TGCGCCAGCAGCTTAGGTTGGGACGGGGGGAGAACTGAAGCTTTCTTT. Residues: CASSLGWDGGRTEAFF.

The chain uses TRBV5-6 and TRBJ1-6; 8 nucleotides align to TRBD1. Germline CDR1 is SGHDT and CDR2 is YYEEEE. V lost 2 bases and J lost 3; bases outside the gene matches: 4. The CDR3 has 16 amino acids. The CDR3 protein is CASSLTGTGYNSPLHF. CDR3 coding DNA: TGTGCCAGCAGCTTAACCGGGACAGGCTATAATTCACCCCTCCACTTT.

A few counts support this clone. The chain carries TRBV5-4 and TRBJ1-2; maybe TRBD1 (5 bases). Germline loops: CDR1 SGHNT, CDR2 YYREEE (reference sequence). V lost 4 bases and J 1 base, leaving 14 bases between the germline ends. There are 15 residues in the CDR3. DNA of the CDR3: TGTGCCAGCAGCGCCGGGGGAGAGTTTAACTATGGCTACACCTTC. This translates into CASSAGGEFNYGYTF.

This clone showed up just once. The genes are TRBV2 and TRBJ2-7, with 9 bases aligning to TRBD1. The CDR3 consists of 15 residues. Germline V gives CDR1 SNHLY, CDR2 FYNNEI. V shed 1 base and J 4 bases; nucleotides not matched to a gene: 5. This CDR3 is CASSEEGQGGYEQYF. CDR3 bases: TGTGCCAGCAGTGAAGAGGGACAGGGAGGTTACGAGCAGTACTTC.

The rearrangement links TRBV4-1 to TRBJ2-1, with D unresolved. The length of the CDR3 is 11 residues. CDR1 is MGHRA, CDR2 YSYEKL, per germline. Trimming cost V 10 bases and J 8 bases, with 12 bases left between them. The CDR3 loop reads CATRGGDEQFF. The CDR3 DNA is TGCGCCACCCGTGGCGGAGATGAGCAGTTCTTC.

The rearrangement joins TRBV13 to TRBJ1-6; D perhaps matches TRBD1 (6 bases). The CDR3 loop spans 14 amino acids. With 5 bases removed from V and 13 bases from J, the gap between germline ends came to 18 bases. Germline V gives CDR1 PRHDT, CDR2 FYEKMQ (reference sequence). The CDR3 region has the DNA TGTGCCAGCAGCGAAAGGACCGCCCAGGGGCCCCTCCACTTT. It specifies CASSERTAQGPLHF.

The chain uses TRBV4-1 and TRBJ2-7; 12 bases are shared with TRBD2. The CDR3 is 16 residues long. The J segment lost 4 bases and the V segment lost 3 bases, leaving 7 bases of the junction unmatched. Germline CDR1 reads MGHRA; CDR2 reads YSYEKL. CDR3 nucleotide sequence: TGCGCCAGCAGCCAGCTGACTAGCGGGAGTAAGTACGAGCAGTACTTC. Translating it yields CASSQLTSGSKYEQYF.

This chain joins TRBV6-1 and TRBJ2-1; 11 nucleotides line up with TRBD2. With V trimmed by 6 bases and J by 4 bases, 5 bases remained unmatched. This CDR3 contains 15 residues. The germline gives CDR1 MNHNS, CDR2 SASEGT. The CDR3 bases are TGTGCCAGCAGAGGGGGGACTAGCGGATACAATGAGCAGTTCTTC. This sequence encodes CASRGGTSGYNEQFF.

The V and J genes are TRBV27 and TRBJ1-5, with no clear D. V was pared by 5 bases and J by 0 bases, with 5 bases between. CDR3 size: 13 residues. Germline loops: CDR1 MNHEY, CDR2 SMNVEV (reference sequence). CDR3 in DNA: TGTGCCAGCAGTCGCTATAGCAATCAGCCCCAGCATTTT. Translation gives CASSRYSNQPQHF.

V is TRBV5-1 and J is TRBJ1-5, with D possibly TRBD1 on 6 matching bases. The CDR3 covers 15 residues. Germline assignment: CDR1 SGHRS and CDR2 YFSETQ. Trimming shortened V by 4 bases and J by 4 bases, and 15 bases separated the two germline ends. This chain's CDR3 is CASSPAGGPNQPQHF. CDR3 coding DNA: TGCGCCAGCAGCCCGGCCGGGGGGCCGAATCAGCCCCAGCATTTT.

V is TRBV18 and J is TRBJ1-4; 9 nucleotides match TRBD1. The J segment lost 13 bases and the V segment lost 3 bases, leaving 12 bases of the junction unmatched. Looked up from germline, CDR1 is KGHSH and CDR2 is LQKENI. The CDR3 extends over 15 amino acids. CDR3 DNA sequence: TGTGCCAGCTCACCCGGGGTCGGGACAGGGAGAATACTGTTTTTT. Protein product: CASSPGVGTGRILFF.

In DNA, the CDR3 is TGTGCCAGCAGTGGACAGTCTTTAGAGACCCAGTACTTC. Translated, it gives CASSGQSLETQYF. The chain uses TRBV6-1 and TRBJ2-5; TRBD1 is a possible D gene (5 bases). Trimming left V 4 bases short and J 4 bases short, with 10 bases between. The CDR3 is made up of 13 amino acids. The germline V gene encodes CDR1 MNHNS and CDR2 SASEGT.

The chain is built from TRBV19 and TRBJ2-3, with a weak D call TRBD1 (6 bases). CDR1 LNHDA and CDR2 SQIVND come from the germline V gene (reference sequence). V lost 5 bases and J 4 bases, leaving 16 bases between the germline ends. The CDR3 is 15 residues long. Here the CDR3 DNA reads TGTGCCAGTAGTCCCGGGACATATCGATCAGATACGCAGTATTTT. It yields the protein CASSPGTYRSDTQYF.